A selection of T cell receptor beta chains follows, all from one sample in a study of blood T cell repertoires in COVID-19. Produced via immunoSEQ multiplex PCR; TCRdb's table is partial and in-frame only. The sample lists approximately 400,000 clones; more than 65% were seen once. Specimen: peripheral blood. Source of these receptors: a human donor with acute or convalescent COVID-19. The donor label of this sample is uncertain. CDR3s include the opening cysteine and the closing phenylalanine or tryptophan. Each record gives: J gene, clone size, D gene, V gene, CDR3 protein, CDR3 DNA. The D gene is left open where the match is weak. Expanded clones get a size class; other rows say once, few or many, or leave the size out.

j_gene: TRBJ1-2
abundance: .
d_gene: .
v_gene: TRBV7-9
CDR3aa: CASSLTGDYGYTF
CDR3nt: TGTGCCAGCAGCTTAACGGGTGACTATGGCTACACCTTC

j_gene: TRBJ1-5
abundance: .
d_gene: .
v_gene: TRBV28
CDR3aa: CASRGGIWGQPQHF
CDR3nt: TGTGCCAGCAGGGGCGGGATCTGGGGTCAGCCCCAGCATTTT

j_gene: TRBJ1-4
abundance: .
d_gene: TRBD1
v_gene: TRBV28
CDR3aa: CASSSIGTGREKLFF
CDR3nt: TGTGCCAGCAGTTCAATCGGGACAGGGCGCGAAAAACTGTTTTTT

j_gene: TRBJ1-5
abundance: .
d_gene: TRBD1
v_gene: TRBV19
CDR3aa: CASSWGQYIYSNQPQHF
CDR3nt: TGTGCCAGTAGTTGGGGACAGTACATCTATAGCAATCAGCCCCAGCATTTT

j_gene: TRBJ2-2
abundance: .
d_gene: TRBD1
v_gene: TRBV18
CDR3aa: CASSPDRVDTGELFF
CDR3nt: TGTGCCAGCTCACCCGACAGGGTCGATACCGGGGAGCTGTTTTTT

j_gene: TRBJ1-6
abundance: .
d_gene: .
v_gene: TRBV21-1
CDR3aa: CASSNDRGTTYNSPLHF
CDR3nt: TGTGCCAGCAGCAACGACCGGGGTACGACCTATAATTCACCCCTCCACTTT

j_gene: TRBJ2-7
abundance: .
d_gene: TRBD2
v_gene: TRBV19
CDR3aa: CASSGTSGGTNSYEQYF
CDR3nt: TGTGCCAGTAGCGGGACTAGCGGGGGGACCAACAGCTACGAGCAGTACTTC

j_gene: TRBJ1-1
abundance: .
d_gene: .
v_gene: TRBV5-5
CDR3aa: CASSLMLGQANTEAFF
CDR3nt: TGTGCCAGCAGCTTGATGTTGGGGCAGGCGAACACTGAAGCTTTCTTT

j_gene: TRBJ1-1
abundance: .
d_gene: .
v_gene: TRBV18
CDR3aa: CASSPAGVDTEAFF
CDR3nt: TGTGCCAGCTCACCAGCAGGGGTGGACACTGAAGCTTTCTTT

j_gene: TRBJ2-7
abundance: .
d_gene: TRBD2
v_gene: TRBV5-6
CDR3aa: CASSAPRASGRHEQYF
CDR3nt: TGTGCCAGCAGCGCCCCACGGGCTAGCGGGAGACACGAGCAGTACTTC

j_gene: TRBJ2-2
abundance: .
d_gene: .
v_gene: TRBV15
CDR3aa: CATSRVLGGRGTGELFF
CDR3nt: TGTGCCACCAGCAGAGTATTGGGGGGGCGCGGCACCGGGGAGCTGTTTTTT

j_gene: TRBJ1-1
abundance: once
d_gene: .
v_gene: TRBV7-2
CDR3aa: CASSPQFGLNTEAFF
CDR3nt: TGTGCCAGCAGCCCCCAGTTTGGGCTGAACACTGAAGCTTTCTTT

j_gene: TRBJ1-2
abundance: once
d_gene: .
v_gene: TRBV3-1/TRBV3-2
CDR3aa: CASSLAGYYGYTF
CDR3nt: TGTGCCAGCAGCCTGGCGGGGTACTATGGCTACACCTTC

j_gene: TRBJ2-2
abundance: .
d_gene: .
v_gene: TRBV2
CDR3aa: CASSGLTGELFF
CDR3nt: TGTGCCAGCAGTGGACTCACCGGGGAGCTGTTTTTT

j_gene: TRBJ2-1
abundance: .
d_gene: TRBD2
v_gene: TRBV5-4
CDR3aa: CASRWGAGPYNEQFF
CDR3nt: TGTGCCAGCAGGTGGGGAGCGGGGCCCTACAATGAGCAGTTCTTC

j_gene: TRBJ2-1
abundance: .
d_gene: .
v_gene: TRBV1
CDR3aa: CTSCPHPSGSGNEQFF
CDR3nt: TGCACCAGCTGCCCCCACCCTAGCGGGAGTGGGAATGAGCAGTTCTTC

j_gene: TRBJ2-1
abundance: .
d_gene: .
v_gene: TRBV10-1
CDR3aa: CASSVNRENEQFF
CDR3nt: TGCGCCAGCAGTGTTAATCGCGAAAATGAGCAGTTCTTC

j_gene: TRBJ2-2
abundance: .
d_gene: .
v_gene: TRBV11-3
CDR3aa: CASSLGGVNTGELFF
CDR3nt: TGTGCCAGCAGCTTAGGGGGCGTAAACACCGGGGAGCTGTTTTTT

j_gene: TRBJ1-2
abundance: .
d_gene: .
v_gene: TRBV29-1
CDR3aa: CSVQHTAGINYGYTF
CDR3nt: TGCAGCGTTCAACACACGGCCGGGATTAACTATGGCTACACCTTC

j_gene: TRBJ1-6
abundance: few
d_gene: .
v_gene: TRBV5-5
CDR3aa: CASSFRSSPLHF
CDR3nt: TGTGCCAGCAGCTTTCGTTCTTCACCCCTCCACTTT

j_gene: TRBJ1-5
abundance: .
d_gene: .
v_gene: TRBV19
CDR3aa: CASSIILGRGNQPQHF
CDR3nt: TGTGCCAGTAGTATTATCTTGGGCAGAGGCAATCAGCCCCAGCATTTT

j_gene: TRBJ2-7
abundance: .
d_gene: .
v_gene: TRBV27
CDR3aa: CASSLDITYEQYF
CDR3nt: TGTGCCAGCAGTCTGGACATAACCTACGAGCAGTACTTC

j_gene: TRBJ1-1
abundance: .
d_gene: .
v_gene: TRBV20-1
CDR3aa: CSASFGEAFF
CDR3nt: TGCAGTGCCAGTTTCGGGGAAGCTTTCTTT

j_gene: TRBJ1-1
abundance: .
d_gene: .
v_gene: TRBV29-1
CDR3aa: CSVGRRGTRDTEAFF
CDR3nt: TGCAGCGTCGGCAGGCGGGGGACTAGGGACACTGAAGCTTTCTTT

j_gene: TRBJ1-2
abundance: once
d_gene: TRBD1
v_gene: TRBV6-5
CDR3aa: CASRDRGRVYGYTF
CDR3nt: TGTGCCAGCAGAGACAGGGGAAGGGTCTATGGCTACACCTTC

j_gene: TRBJ2-7
abundance: few
d_gene: TRBD1
v_gene: TRBV7-9
CDR3aa: CASSLAGQGAYEQYF
CDR3nt: TGTGCCAGCAGCTTAGCGGGACAGGGGGCCTACGAGCAGTACTTC

j_gene: TRBJ1-4
abundance: .
d_gene: .
v_gene: TRBV3-1/TRBV3-2
CDR3aa: CASSQGQGSFEKLFF
CDR3nt: TGTGCCAGCAGCCAAGGGCAGGGGAGCTTTGAAAAACTGTTTTTT

j_gene: TRBJ2-2
abundance: .
d_gene: .
v_gene: TRBV30
CDR3aa: CAWSELGRLTTGELFF
CDR3nt: TGTGCCTGGAGTGAGTTGGGGCGTCTCACGACCGGGGAGCTGTTTTTT

j_gene: TRBJ2-3
abundance: .
d_gene: .
v_gene: TRBV15
CDR3aa: CATSRSTNLNTQYF
CDR3nt: TGTGCCACCAGCAGGTCCACGAACTTAAATACGCAGTATTTT

j_gene: TRBJ1-1
abundance: once
d_gene: .
v_gene: TRBV19
CDR3aa: CASISAGRVASVIEAFF
CDR3nt: TGTGCCAGTATTTCGGCAGGCAGGGTCGCCTCTGTCATTGAAGCTTTCTTT

j_gene: TRBJ1-1
abundance: .
d_gene: TRBD1
v_gene: TRBV29-1
CDR3aa: CSAGQVLTEAFF
CDR3nt: TGCAGCGCCGGACAGGTACTCACTGAAGCTTTCTTT

j_gene: TRBJ1-5
abundance: .
d_gene: .
v_gene: TRBV2
CDR3aa: CASSGEGTQPQHF
CDR3nt: TGTGCCAGCAGTGGGGAGGGGACCCAGCCCCAGCATTTT

j_gene: TRBJ2-1
abundance: .
d_gene: .
v_gene: TRBV2
CDR3aa: CASSREYEQFF
CDR3nt: TGTGCCAGCAGCCGGGAGTATGAGCAGTTCTTC

j_gene: TRBJ2-5
abundance: .
d_gene: .
v_gene: TRBV7-2
CDR3aa: CASRPAGETQYF
CDR3nt: TGTGCCAGCAGACCCGCCGGGGAGACCCAGTACTTC

j_gene: TRBJ1-4
abundance: .
d_gene: TRBD1
v_gene: TRBV3-1/TRBV3-2
CDR3aa: CASSLRRDRGEKLFF
CDR3nt: TGTGCCAGCAGCCTCAGGAGGGACAGGGGTGAAAAACTGTTTTTT

j_gene: TRBJ2-5
abundance: .
d_gene: TRBD1
v_gene: TRBV18
CDR3aa: CASSPNRGRETQYF
CDR3nt: TGTGCCAGCTCACCAAACAGGGGGCGAGAGACCCAGTACTTC

j_gene: TRBJ2-2
abundance: .
d_gene: .
v_gene: TRBV19
CDR3aa: CASSQLDSDAGELFF
CDR3nt: TGTGCCAGTAGTCAGCTGGACAGCGACGCCGGGGAGCTGTTTTTT

j_gene: TRBJ2-1
abundance: .
d_gene: TRBD2
v_gene: TRBV30
CDR3aa: CAWSGGGNEQFF
CDR3nt: TGTGCCTGGAGTGGCGGGGGGAATGAGCAGTTCTTC

j_gene: TRBJ1-1
abundance: .
d_gene: .
v_gene: TRBV29-1
CDR3aa: CSVGQGPTEAFF
CDR3nt: TGCAGCGTTGGGCAGGGTCCCACTGAAGCTTTCTTT

j_gene: TRBJ2-1
abundance: .
d_gene: TRBD2
v_gene: TRBV5-1
CDR3aa: CASSGLAGLAFAEQFF
CDR3nt: TGCGCCAGCAGCGGATTAGCGGGACTAGCGTTTGCTGAGCAGTTCTTC

j_gene: TRBJ1-1
abundance: .
d_gene: TRBD1
v_gene: TRBV18
CDR3aa: CASSPLGTGRGTEAFF
CDR3nt: TGTGCCAGCTCTCCTCTGGGGACAGGGCGCGGAACTGAAGCTTTCTTT

j_gene: TRBJ2-2
abundance: .
d_gene: .
v_gene: TRBV19
CDR3aa: CASSKTGVSTGELFF
CDR3nt: TGTGCCAGTAGTAAAACGGGGGTGTCCACCGGGGAGCTGTTTTTT

j_gene: TRBJ2-3
abundance: once
d_gene: TRBD2
v_gene: TRBV7-6
CDR3aa: CASRPGLAGVGDTQYF
CDR3nt: TGTGCCAGCAGACCGGGACTAGCGGGAGTGGGAGATACGCAGTATTTT

j_gene: TRBJ2-7
abundance: .
d_gene: .
v_gene: TRBV11-2
CDR3aa: CASSQVPQGYEQYF
CDR3nt: TGTGCCAGCAGCCAAGTTCCACAGGGATACGAGCAGTACTTC

j_gene: TRBJ2-5
abundance: .
d_gene: .
v_gene: TRBV7-2
CDR3aa: CASSGGGTARKETQYF
CDR3nt: TGTGCCAGCAGCGGAGGCGGTACAGCGAGAAAAGAGACCCAGTACTTC

j_gene: TRBJ2-7
abundance: .
d_gene: .
v_gene: TRBV28
CDR3aa: CASLRQGGYEQYF
CDR3nt: TGTGCCAGCTTGAGGCAGGGGGGCTACGAGCAGTACTTC

j_gene: TRBJ1-1
abundance: .
d_gene: .
v_gene: TRBV6-6
CDR3aa: CASSYPSVARAFF
CDR3nt: TGTGCCAGCAGTTACCCTTCGGTAGCTAGGGCTTTCTTT

j_gene: TRBJ2-7
abundance: once
d_gene: .
v_gene: TRBV7-2
CDR3aa: CASSFVLGARTNVRNEQYF
CDR3nt: TGTGCCAGCAGCTTCGTCTTAGGGGCCAGGACAAACGTCCGGAACGAGCAGTACTTC

j_gene: TRBJ1-1
abundance: .
d_gene: .
v_gene: TRBV7-6
CDR3aa: CASSRELNTEAFF
CDR3nt: TGTGCCAGCAGCCGCGAGTTGAACACTGAAGCTTTCTTT

j_gene: TRBJ2-5
abundance: .
d_gene: TRBD2
v_gene: TRBV5-1
CDR3aa: CASSLQMGLANMKTQYF
CDR3nt: TGCGCCAGCAGCTTGCAGATGGGACTAGCGAATATGAAGACCCAGTACTTC

j_gene: TRBJ1-6
abundance: few
d_gene: .
v_gene: TRBV5-6
CDR3aa: CASSPGRVSFNSPLHF
CDR3nt: TGTGCCAGCAGCCCCGGGAGGGTATCGTTTAATTCACCCCTCCACTTT

j_gene: TRBJ1-2
abundance: .
d_gene: .
v_gene: TRBV12-3/TRBV12-4
CDR3aa: CASSPGTARGYTF
CDR3nt: TGTGCCAGCAGTCCCGGGACTGCGAGGGGCTACACCTTC

j_gene: TRBJ1-5
abundance: .
d_gene: .
v_gene: TRBV7-2
CDR3aa: CASSEGSWYQPQHF
CDR3nt: TGTGCCAGCAGCGAGGGTAGTTGGTATCAGCCCCAGCATTTT

j_gene: TRBJ2-3
abundance: .
d_gene: TRBD2
v_gene: TRBV5-1
CDR3aa: CASSPGPLAGVIDTQYF
CDR3nt: TGCGCCAGCAGCCCCGGTCCTTTAGCGGGAGTTATAGATACGCAGTATTTT